These 32 T cell receptor beta chains share one sample of origin, sequenced in a study of CD8+ T cells in alopecia areata. Investigators isolated RNA and reverse transcribed it into cDNA to act as the sequencing template. The assay was immunoSEQ multiplex PCR, and TCRdb's table has in-frame clones only and misses some. The sample contains 200,000 or so clones, about 40% of which appear only once. Sample treatment: oral pan-JAK inhibitor, 5-10 mg twice daily. The sequencing here drew on CD4+ T cells sorted from blood, taken at roughly week 36, from a patient treated with tofacitinib. The receptors were gathered from a human donor with alopecia areata.

The chain joins TRBV7-2 to TRBJ1-1; D remains ambiguous. The germline gives CDR1 SGHTA, CDR2 FQGNSA. The CDR3 is 14 residues long. Trimming removed 1 base at V and 4 bases at J, with 10 bases between. The CDR3 nucleotides read TGTGCCAGCAGCTTAGACCCGCGGACCACTGAAGCTTTCTTT. Protein: CASSLDPRTTEAFF. The entire variable domain, with the rest obtained from reference TRBV7-2 and TRBJ1-1, is as follows: GAGVSQSPSNKVTEKGKDVELRCDPISGHTALYWYRQSLGQGLEFLIYFQGNSAPDKSGLPSDRFSAERTGGSVSTLTIQRTQQEDSAVYLCASSLDPRTTEAFFGQGTRLTVV.

The CDR3 nucleotides are TGTGCCTGGAGTGTACGAGTAGGATCGGGTGAAGCTTTCTTT. Protein: CAWSVRVGSGEAFF. The chain uses TRBV30 and TRBJ1-1; no reliable D call. V lost 0 bases and J lost 7, with 15 bases in between. CDR3 length: 14 amino acids. Germline V gene lookup returns CDR1 GTSNPN and CDR2 SVGIG (reference sequence). Supplemented by reference TRBV30 and TRBJ1-1, the full variable domain reads SQTIHQWPATLVQPVGSPLSLECTVEGTSNPNLYWYRQAAGRGLQLLFYSVGIGQISSEVPQNLSASRPQDRQFILSSKKLLLSDSGFYLCAWSVRVGSGEAFFGQGTRLTVV.

The chain carries TRBV15 and TRBJ1-2; D might be TRBD1 (6 bases). The CDR3 extends over 13 amino acids. Trimming pared 5 bases from V and 7 bases from J, leaving 14 bases between. Per germline, CDR1 LNHNV and CDR2 YYDKDF (reference sequence). This CDR3 reads CATSGRGALGYTF. The DNA of the CDR3 is TGTGCCACCAGCGGGCGGGGGGCGCTTGGCTACACCTTC.

The gene calls are TRBV15 and TRBJ2-5, with D tentatively TRBD2 (6 bases). Deletions cut 0 bases from V and 4 bases from J, with 12 bases between. Germline CDR1 and CDR2: LNHNV and YYDKDF (reference sequence). The length of the CDR3 is 15 residues. The CDR3 nucleotides read TGTGCCACCAGCAGAGATCCCGGGGGAGGAGAGACCCAGTACTTC. Its translation: CATSRDPGGGETQYF.

The chain uses TRBV2 and TRBJ2-7, with a weak D call TRBD2 (5 bases). The CDR3 sequence is 15 residues long. V gave up 7 bases and J gave up 0 bases, with 16 bases separating them. In germline, CDR1 is SNHLY, CDR2 FYNNEI. The CDR3 nucleotides read TGTGCCAGCACCCAGCGCATGGGGAGCTCCTACGAGCAGTACTTC. This translates into CASTQRMGSSYEQYF.

The CDR3 is CASSGGTSSTTDTQYF. The CDR3 nucleotides read TGCGCCAGCAGCGGGGGGACTAGCTCTACCACAGATACGCAGTATTTT. V is TRBV5-1 and J is TRBJ2-3; the match to TRBD2 covers 9 bases. Germline trimming cut 4 bases from V and 2 bases from J; bases unmatched to any gene: 8. This CDR3 contains 16 residues. CDR1 is SGHRS and CDR2 is YFSETQ in the germline V gene.

The chain links TRBV7-2 to TRBJ2-5; D perhaps matches TRBD2 (5 bases). CDR3 length: 14 amino acids. V gave up 5 bases and J gave up 0 bases, with 10 bases separating them. Germline CDR1 and CDR2: SGHTA and FQGNSA. The CDR3 spells CASSTGMHQETQYF. CDR3 DNA: TGTGCCAGCAGCACGGGAATGCACCAAGAGACCCAGTACTTC.

J is TRBJ2-1 and V is TRBV28, with D possibly being TRBD2 (5 bases). Trimming left V 6 bases short and J 1 base short, with 13 bases between. CDR3 length equals 15 residues. CDR1 is MDHEN and CDR2 is SYDVKM in the germline V gene. This CDR3 is CASSRGLRSYNEQFF. The CDR3 DNA sequence: TGTGCCAGCAGCCGCGGGCTGCGGTCCTACAATGAGCAGTTCTTC. The complete variable domain, with remaining parts taken from reference TRBV28 and TRBJ2-1, reads DVKVTQSSRYLVKRTGEKVFLECVQDMDHENMFWYRQDPGLGLRLIYFSYDVKMKEKGDIPEGYSVSREKKERFSLILESASTNQTSMYLCASSRGLRSYNEQFFGPGTRLTVL.

In this sample, this clone turned up a few times. The sample contains more than one DNA sequence encoding this CDR3. This chain connects TRBV9 to TRBJ2-7; TRBD2 matches at 10 bases. The V gene's germline CDR1 is SGDLS and CDR2 YYNGEE. The CDR3 runs 15 residues. V lost 4 bases to trimming and J lost 2 bases; unmatched junction nucleotides: 6. For the CDR3, the DNA is TGTGCCAGCAGCCCACGGACTAGCGGAGCCTACGAGCAGTACTTC. Its protein is CASSPRTSGAYEQYF.

This clone showed up just a few times. The rearrangement links TRBV29-1 to TRBJ2-7; no reliable D call. V lost 4 bases and J 2 bases, leaving 12 bases between the germline ends. Germline V gene lookup returns CDR1 SQVTM and CDR2 ANQGSEA. The CDR3 is 13 amino acids. CDR3 in DNA: TGCAGCGTTGTTTTTAGGAGCCCCTACGAGCAGTACTTC. Amino acid sequence: CSVVFRSPYEQYF.

This clone showed up just a few times. This rearrangement joins TRBV18 to TRBJ1-1; D ambiguous. Germline values: CDR1 KGHSH, CDR2 LQKENI. The V end was cut by 0 bases, the J end by 4 bases, with 15 bases between. The CDR3 runs 16 residues. The CDR3 loop is CASSPPRGTEGTEAFF. For the CDR3, the DNA is TGTGCCAGCTCACCACCCCGGGGAACGGAGGGCACTGAAGCTTTCTTT.

A single count supports this clone. The gene calls are TRBV12-5 and TRBJ2-7; no clear D. In germline, CDR1 is LGHNT, CDR2 FRNRAP. The V end was cut by 3 bases, the J end by 5 bases, with 14 bases between. This CDR3 has 14 amino acids. In DNA form, the CDR3 reads TGTGCTAGTGGTTTCACGACCACCGCCCACGAGCAGTACTTC. Its translation is CASGFTTTAHEQYF.

In this sample, this clone turned up a few times. The chain employs TRBV2 and TRBJ2-3; possible D gene TRBD2, 5 bases. The CDR3 extends over 13 amino acids. Trimming took off 6 bases at V and 5 bases at J, with 12 bases between the two ends. The germline gives CDR1 SNHLY, CDR2 FYNNEI. CDR3 in amino acids: CASSVGGRDTQYF. The CDR3 bases are TGTGCCAGCAGCGTGGGTGGGAGAGATACGCAGTATTTT.

This sequence joins TRBV7-2 and TRBJ2-5; D possibly corresponds to TRBD2 (5 bases). The J call may be faulty, since TRBJ2-7 better matches the DNA end. Germline values: CDR1 SGHTA, CDR2 FQGNSA. The CDR3 is 14 amino acids. The CDR3 sequence is CASRPTFGRDEQYF. The DNA of the CDR3 is TGTGCCAGCAGACCCACTTTTGGGCGGGACGAGCAGTACTTC.

The rearrangement joins TRBV7-8 to TRBJ2-5; D ambiguous. Germline-derived CDR1 and CDR2 are SGHVS and FQNEAQ. The CDR3 is 13 residues long. Trimming pared 1 base from V and 7 bases from J, leaving 10 bases between. The CDR3 DNA is TGTGCCAGCAGCTTAGTAATCTTAGGGACCCAGTACTTC. It yields the protein CASSLVILGTQYF.

This clone has just a few counts. The genes are TRBV6-6 and TRBJ2-7; the match to TRBD1 covers 8 bases. The CDR3 is made up of 14 amino acids. With 5 bases clipped from V and 5 bases from J, the junction kept 8 bases outside the gene matches. Germline lookup yields CDR1 MNHNY and CDR2 SVGAGI (reference sequence). The CDR3 nucleotides are TGTGCCAGCAGTCGGTGGACAGGGTTCGACGAGCAGTACTTC. Translated, it gives CASSRWTGFDEQYF.

This clone occurred a few times. The rearrangement uses TRBV29-1 and TRBJ2-3; 10 bases match TRBD1. V lost 4 bases and J lost 0; bases outside the gene matches: 1. The CDR3 loop spans 14 amino acids. Germline CDR1 SQVTM, CDR2 ANQGSEA. For the CDR3, the DNA is TGCAGCGTTGGGACAGGGGGAAGCACAGATACGCAGTATTTT. Its translation: CSVGTGGSTDTQYF.

The chain has TRBV19 and TRBJ2-2; no reliable D call. Germline values: CDR1 LNHDA, CDR2 SQIVND (reference sequence). Trimming took 7 bases from V and 5 from J, leaving 14 bases between them. The CDR3 is 14 amino acids. In nucleotides, the CDR3 is TGTGCCAGTACCGCTCTTAGTTTGACCGGGGAGCTGTTTTTT. It is translated as CASTALSLTGELFF.

This clone was seen more than once but under ten times. This chain connects TRBV29-1 to TRBJ2-5; 11 bases align to TRBD2. Per germline, CDR1 SQVTM and CDR2 ANQGSEA. V lost 5 bases to trimming and J lost 5 bases; unmatched junction nucleotides: 4. This CDR3 is 13 amino acids long. The CDR3 DNA follows: TGCAGCGTTTGGAGACTAGCGGGGGAGACCCAGTACTTC. Residues: CSVWRLAGETQYF. The full variable domain, completed using reference TRBV29-1 and TRBJ2-5, is SAVISQKPSRDICQRGTSLTIQCQVDSQVTMMFWYRQQPGQSLTLIATANQGSEATYESGFVIDKFPISRPNLTFSTLTVSNMSPEDSSIYLCSVWRLAGETQYFGPGTRLLVL.

This clone was seen only a few times. The chain joins TRBV5-8 to TRBJ2-1, with TRBD2 matching over 10 bases. After removal of 4 bases from V and 4 bases from J, the junction contained 5 bases not matched to a gene. CDR3 length: 15 amino acids. CDR1 is SGHTS, CDR2 YDEGEE, per germline. CDR3 nucleotide sequence: TGTGCCAGCAGCCCTAGCGGGAGTCTTTACAATGAGCAGTTCTTC. Its translation: CASSPSGSLYNEQFF.

This clone was counted between two and nine times. The rearrangement uses TRBV18 and TRBJ2-5; TRBD1 aligns across 8 bases. Germline assignment: CDR1 KGHSH and CDR2 LQKENI. Trimming cost V 0 bases and J 2 bases; bases outside gene matches: 5. The CDR3 length is 16 residues. CDR3 DNA sequence: TGTGCCAGCTCACCACCGACAGGGGCGATACAAGAGACCCAGTACTTC. Its translation is CASSPPTGAIQETQYF.

This chain connects TRBV7-2 to TRBJ1-1; D remains ambiguous. The CDR3 length is 13 residues. Germline V gene lookup returns CDR1 SGHTA and CDR2 FQGNSA. V was pared by 4 bases and J by 1 base, with 7 bases between. CDR3 sequence (DNA): TGTGCCAGCAGCTCCCGGGGGAACACTGAAGCTTTCTTT. This gives the protein CASSSRGNTEAFF.

This clone was seen a handful of times. V usage is TRBV5-1 and J usage is TRBJ2-5, with 11 nucleotides matching TRBD2. The CDR3 runs to 16 residues. Germline CDR1 and CDR2: SGHRS and YFSETQ. V trimming: 3 bases; J trimming: 2 bases; junction bases outside the gene matches: 6. The CDR3 is CASSSGTSGLQETQYF. The CDR3 nucleotides read TGCGCCAGCAGCTCCGGGACTAGCGGACTGCAAGAGACCCAGTACTTC. Looking up the rest from reference TRBV5-1 and TRBJ2-5 gives the full variable domain: KAGVTQTPRYLIKTRGQQVTLSCSPISGHRSVSWYQQTPGQGLQFLFEYFSETQRNKGNFPGRFSGRQFSNSRSEMNVSTLELGDSALYLCASSSGTSGLQETQYFGPGTRLLVL.

This clone showed up just a few times. V is TRBV7-2 and J is TRBJ2-5; 11 bases fit TRBD2. Germline CDR1 SGHTA, CDR2 FQGNSA. V dropped 3 bases and J dropped 1; count of bases not matched to a gene: 10. This CDR3 is 18 amino acids long. The DNA for the CDR3 is TGTGCCAGCAGCTTCCGGACTAGCGGGTTGGGGGTCCAAGAGACCCAGTACTTC. Its translation: CASSFRTSGLGVQETQYF.

This clone has a handful of counts. The V call is TRBV14, the J call TRBJ2-3; D is ambiguous. Germline-derived CDR1 and CDR2 are SGHDN and FVKESK. This CDR3 is built from 12 residues. V lost 4 bases and J lost 0, with 2 bases in between. CDR3 amino acids: CASSLSTDTQYF. DNA for the CDR3: TGTGCCAGCAGCCTCAGCACAGATACGCAGTATTTT.

The CDR3 reads CSVWTGGKETQYF. The CDR3, as DNA: TGCAGCGTCTGGACAGGGGGGAAGGAGACCCAGTACTTC. The chain has TRBV29-1 and TRBJ2-5, with TRBD1 identical over 10 bases. The CDR3 runs to 13 residues. V was clipped by 6 bases and J by 5 bases; unmatched bases: 6. Per germline, CDR1 SQVTM and CDR2 ANQGSEA.

The rearrangement links TRBV6-5 to TRBJ2-7; D uncertain. Between the trimmed V and J ends, which lost 0 bases and 4 bases, there was a span of 16 bases. The V gene's germline CDR1 is MNHEY and CDR2 SVGAGI. The CDR3 runs 16 residues. For the CDR3, the DNA is TGTGCCAGCAGTTACTCGTCGCAGCCCCCTCGGTACGAGCAGTACTTC. It encodes CASSYSSQPPRYEQYF.

This clone was picked up many times. This chain uses TRBV29-1 with TRBJ2-7; D is ambiguous. Germline CDR1 is SQVTM and CDR2 is ANQGSEA. CDR3 length: 13 residues. Trimming cost V 6 bases and J 4 bases, with 16 bases left between them. CDR3 sequence: CSVRSTSSYEQYF. In DNA, the CDR3 is TGCAGCGTCCGCTCTACGAGTAGTTACGAGCAGTACTTC.

This clone was observed a handful of times. V and J are TRBV19 and TRBJ2-7; 8 bases agree with TRBD1. J gave up 2 bases and V 8 bases, and 5 bases lay outside the gene matches. The germline gives CDR1 LNHDA, CDR2 SQIVND (reference sequence). The CDR3 consists of 13 residues. CDR3 region: CASGQGFPYEQYF. CDR3 DNA: TGTGCCAGTGGACAGGGATTTCCCTACGAGCAGTACTTC.

The CDR3 here is CASSGSGGVRVETQYF. The CDR3 coding sequence is TGTGCCAGCAGTGGATCAGGAGGGGTGCGCGTAGAGACCCAGTACTTC. This rearrangement joins TRBV6-1 to TRBJ2-5, with a tentative D call TRBD2 (6 bases). The CDR3 length is 16 residues. V lost 4 bases and J 4 bases, leaving 19 bases between the germline ends. Germline loops: CDR1 MNHNS, CDR2 SASEGT.

The sample holds a few counts of this clone. The CDR3 DNA is TGTGCCATCAGGGAGAATGGGCTCTATGGCTACACCTTC. This translates into CAIRENGLYGYTF. The J gene is TRBJ1-2, the V gene TRBV10-3; the D is unclear. Between the trimmed V and J ends, which lost 6 bases and 4 bases, there was a span of 12 bases. The CDR3 covers 13 residues. Germline V gene data show CDR1 as ENHRY and CDR2 as SYGVKD.

This sequence joins TRBV27 and TRBJ2-7; 7 nucleotides align to TRBD2. J was trimmed by 5 bases and V by 6 bases; bases with no gene match: 10. Germline-derived CDR1 and CDR2 are MNHEY and SMNVEV (reference sequence). CDR3 length equals 14 residues. The CDR3 sequence: CASRPHAGVNEQYF. The CDR3 region has the DNA TGTGCCAGCAGGCCACACGCGGGAGTGAACGAGCAGTACTTC.